Following are 28 T cell receptor beta chains from one sample sequenced in a study of blood T cell repertoires in COVID-19. Produced via immunoSEQ multiplex PCR; TCRdb's table is partial and in-frame only. The sample comprises about 400,000 clones, around 87% of which are singletons, and 1.5% to 2.5% rests with the top ten. Sequencing was performed on PBMCs or T cells enriched from blood (not recorded which). Source of these receptors: a man aged 35-49 years in a cohort exposed to, infected with or recovered from COVID-19 (not recorded which).

CDR3 DNA: TGTGCCAGTAGTGGGACACTCGTCTCCTACGAGCAGTACTTC. Translated, it gives CASSGTLVSYEQYF. The genes are TRBV19 and TRBJ2-7; a possible D gene is TRBD1 (6 bases). The CDR3 runs to 14 residues. Germline lookup yields CDR1 LNHDA and CDR2 SQIVND (reference sequence). Trimming removed 5 bases from V and 0 bases from J, with 11 bases in between.

Concerning this clone: One end of the junction is discordant with germline, which a read error may explain. The chain uses TRBV13 and TRBJ2-5; a possible D gene is TRBD1 (6 bases). The CDR3 is 11 amino acids. Germline CDR1 and CDR2: PRHDT and FYEKMQ (reference sequence). In nucleotides, the CDR3 is TGTGCCAGCAGCGCAACAGGGCTAGCCGACTTC. Residues: CASSATGLADF.

CDR3 residues: CASSVGRGTNEKLFF. CDR3 DNA sequence: TGTGCCAGCAGCGTAGGTAGGGGAACTAATGAAAAACTGTTTTTT. The chain uses TRBV9 and TRBJ1-4, with D possibly TRBD1 on 5 matching bases. The germline V gene encodes CDR1 SGDLS and CDR2 YYNGEE. The CDR3 has 15 residues. The V end lost 0 bases, the J end lost 1 base, and 7 bases lay between the germline ends.

There are a few counts of this clone. The sample contains more than one DNA sequence encoding this CDR3. The rearrangement uses TRBV14 and TRBJ2-5; 8 bases fit TRBD2. The J segment lost 3 bases and the V segment lost 1 base, leaving 7 bases of the junction unmatched. The CDR3 loop spans 16 amino acids. Per the germline V gene, CDR1 is SGHDN and CDR2 is FVKESK. In DNA, the CDR3 is TGTGCCAGCAGCCAAGGGTACGGGAGGGGAAAAGAGACCCAGTACTTC. As protein: CASSQGYGRGKETQYF.

This clone was counted between two and nine times. J is TRBJ1-4 and V is TRBV25-1; D is undetermined. CDR3 size: 15 residues. The V and J ends lost 3 bases and 8 bases respectively, with 16 bases between them. Per germline, CDR1 MGHDK and CDR2 SYGVNS. In nucleotides, the CDR3 is TGTGCCAGCAGTGATCCTGCGACTTGGCCCGAAAAACTGTTTTTT. Its protein product is CASSDPATWPEKLFF.

The V and J genes are TRBV5-8 and TRBJ1-1, with D possibly being TRBD1 (6 bases). Looked up from germline, CDR1 is SGHTS and CDR2 is YDEGEE. The ends were cut back, 4 bases at V and 5 bases at J, with 15 bases in the middle. The CDR3 runs 14 residues. The CDR3 protein is CASSQLRGGTEAFF. CDR3 DNA sequence: TGTGCCAGCAGCCAACTCAGGGGTGGTACTGAAGCTTTCTTT.

V gene TRBV7-2 combines with J gene TRBJ2-7; 11 nucleotides align to TRBD1. The V gene end was trimmed by 2 bases and the J gene end by 3 bases; junction bases not matched to a gene: 6. This CDR3 is built from 16 residues. CDR1 SGHTA and CDR2 FQGNSA come from the germline V gene. CDR3 sequence (DNA): TGTGCCAGCAGCTTAACAACCGGGACAGGGGGCTACGAGCAGTACTTC. It codes for CASSLTTGTGGYEQYF. Based on the CDR3 plus reference TRBV7-2 and TRBJ2-7, the full variable domain is GAGVSQSPSNKVTEKGKDVELRCDPISGHTALYWYRQSLGQGLEFLIYFQGNSAPDKSGLPSDRFSAERTGGSVSTLTIQRTQQEDSAVYLCASSLTTGTGGYEQYFGPGTRLTVT.

The rearrangement joins TRBV24-1 to TRBJ2-3; 10 bases align to TRBD2. This CDR3 has 17 residues. Germline CDR1 and CDR2: KGHDR and SFDVKD. Trimming took 9 bases from V and 0 from J; bases not matched to a gene: 11. The CDR3 spells CATRLAGSTTSTDTQYF. CDR3 nucleotide sequence: TGTGCCACCCGACTAGCGGGTTCTACGACTAGCACAGATACGCAGTATTTT.

This chain joins TRBV10-3 and TRBJ2-2; 7 bases are a match to TRBD2. The V segment lost 9 bases and the J segment 4 bases; nucleotides outside the gene matches: 8. This CDR3 spans 14 amino acids. Germline V gives CDR1 ENHRY, CDR2 SYGVKD. The CDR3 protein is CAIRESGITGELFF. DNA for the CDR3: TGTGCCATTAGGGAGAGCGGGATCACCGGGGAGCTGTTTTTT.

The gene calls are TRBV29-1 and TRBJ2-3, with 8 bases matching TRBD2. This CDR3 region has 14 residues. Germline V gene sequence: CDR1 SQVTM, CDR2 ANQGSEA. V was pared by 2 bases and J by 1 base, with 2 bases of the junction left unmatched. CDR3 residues: CSVESSGRTDTQYF. The CDR3 DNA reads as TGCAGCGTTGAATCTAGCGGGCGCACAGATACGCAGTATTTT.

Of note for this clone: The junction shows a germline mismatch at one end, possibly a read error. Here the CDR3 reads CASSLSAGYYGYTF. CDR3 coding DNA: TGTGCCAGCAGTCTATCCGCAGGGTACTATGGCTACACCTTC. The chain links TRBV27 to TRBJ1-2; possible D gene TRBD1, 5 bases. CDR3 size: 14 residues. CDR1 and CDR2 from the germline V gene are MNHEY and SMNVEV (reference sequence).

The gene calls are TRBV27 and TRBJ1-1, with D perhaps TRBD1 (6 bases). Germline-derived CDR1 and CDR2 are MNHEY and SMNVEV (reference sequence). With 5 bases removed from V and 1 base from J, the gap between germline ends came to 11 bases. There are 14 residues in the CDR3. CDR3 nucleotide sequence: TGTGCCAGCAGTGTCCACAGGGAGAACACTGAAGCTTTCTTT. This gives the protein CASSVHRENTEAFF.

The chain is built from TRBV5-3 and TRBJ2-1; a possible D gene is TRBD2 (6 bases). TRBV5-3 is classed as an ORF, of uncertain function. This CDR3 has 15 amino acids. Trimming stripped 6 bases from V and 0 bases from J, with 13 bases between. The CDR3 DNA is TGTGCCAGAAATTGGAGGGATAGCTCCTACAATGAGCAGTTCTTC. It yields the protein CARNWRDSSYNEQFF.

J is TRBJ2-6 and V is TRBV2; perhaps TRBD2 as D (6 bases). In germline, CDR1 is SNHLY, CDR2 FYNNEI. The V end was cut by 4 bases, the J end by 1 base, with 8 bases between. The CDR3 sequence is 15 residues long. CDR3 bases: TGTGCCAGCAGTGTAGGAGGGTCTGGGGCCAACGTCCTGACTTTC. Translation: CASSVGGSGANVLTF. The full variable domain, in which reference TRBV2 and TRBJ2-6 provide the parts outside the CDR3, is EPEVTQTPSHQVTQMGQEVILRCVPISNHLYFYWYRQILGQKVEFLVSFYNNEISEKSEIFDDQFSVERPDGSNFTLKIRSTKLEDSAMYFCASSVGGSGANVLTFGAGSRLTVL.

The J gene is TRBJ2-5, the V gene TRBV28; TRBD1 agrees at 7 bases. J was trimmed by 4 bases and V by 7 bases; bases with no gene match: 12. The CDR3 runs 15 residues. CDR1 MDHEN and CDR2 SYDVKM come from the germline V gene. CDR3: CASTADRSGLETQYF. The CDR3 DNA follows: TGTGCCAGCACCGCGGACAGGAGTGGGCTAGAGACCCAGTACTTC.

The chain employs TRBV15 and TRBJ1-2; D is undetermined. Germline assignment: CDR1 LNHNV and CDR2 YYDKDF (reference sequence). The CDR3 extends over 14 amino acids. V was clipped by 0 bases and J by 7 bases, with 12 bases between them. The CDR3 spells CATSRDFSNRGYTF. The CDR3 DNA follows: TGTGCCACCAGCAGAGATTTTAGTAACCGTGGCTACACCTTC.

The chain employs TRBV7-2 and TRBJ2-7, with D possibly being TRBD2 (5 bases). Trimming shortened V by 3 bases and J by 6 bases, and 12 bases separated the two germline ends. The CDR3 has 13 residues. The germline V gene has CDR1 SGHTA and CDR2 FQGNSA. CDR3 sequence (DNA): TGTGCCAGCAGCTTCCTAGCAAAGGGCGAGCAGTACTTC. Protein product: CASSFLAKGEQYF.

The chain is built from TRBV27 and TRBJ1-1; weak D call: TRBD1 (6 bases). V was pared by 2 bases and J by 4 bases, with 14 bases between. The CDR3 is made up of 15 amino acids. Germline V CDR1 and CDR2: MNHEY, SMNVEV (reference sequence). The CDR3 DNA follows: TGTGCCAGCAGTTTAGTACAGGGCGAGAGCACTGAAGCTTTCTTT. Translating it yields CASSLVQGESTEAFF.

The chain combines TRBV7-9 with TRBJ1-5; D is possibly TRBD1 (5 bases). The CDR3 length is 13 residues. Germline V CDR1 and CDR2: SEHNR, FQNEAQ (reference sequence). V lost 5 bases, J lost 7 bases, and 12 bases lay in between. DNA for the CDR3: TGTGCCAGCAGCCTGGGAGGGGCGCAGCCCCAGCATTTT. The encoded protein is CASSLGGAQPQHF.

A few counts support this clone. The genes are TRBV4-1 and TRBJ1-1, with D perhaps TRBD1 (6 bases). Germline loops: CDR1 MGHRA, CDR2 YSYEKL. Trimming pared 1 base from V and 2 bases from J, leaving 8 bases between. The CDR3 extends over 14 amino acids. The CDR3 sequence: CASSQADRNTEAFF. The CDR3 DNA reads as TGCGCCAGCAGCCAAGCGGACAGAAACACTGAAGCTTTCTTT.

This sequence joins TRBV3-1 (or the pseudogene TRBV3-2) and TRBJ2-1; no reliable D call. The germline gives CDR1 LGHDT, CDR2 YNNKEL (reference sequence). There are 16 residues in the CDR3. V lost 1 base, J lost 0 bases, and 10 bases lay in between. The CDR3 DNA sequence: TGTGCCAGCAGCCAAGGCAGGCAGAGCTCCTACAATGAGCAGTTCTTC. Residues: CASSQGRQSSYNEQFF.

The gene calls are TRBV3-1 (or the pseudogene TRBV3-2) and TRBJ1-1, with 9 bases matching TRBD1. This CDR3 is 15 amino acids long. Losses at the gene ends were 3 bases for V and 4 bases for J; bases not matched to a gene: 6. CDR1 and CDR2 (germline): LGHDT, YNNKEL (reference sequence). The CDR3 sequence is CASSQGQGASTEAFF. CDR3 DNA: TGTGCCAGCAGCCAGGGACAGGGCGCATCCACTGAAGCTTTCTTT.

The V and J genes are TRBV6-5 and TRBJ1-5; TRBD1 matches 10 bases. In germline, CDR1 is MNHEY, CDR2 SVGAGI. The CDR3 has 16 amino acids. With 4 bases clipped from V and 1 base from J, the junction kept 4 bases outside the gene matches. The CDR3 here is CASSWTGGFSNQPQHF. CDR3 in DNA: TGTGCCAGCAGTTGGACAGGGGGTTTCAGCAATCAGCCCCAGCATTTT.

V is TRBV9 and J is TRBJ2-7; TRBD2 aligns across 13 bases. Germline V lookup: CDR1 SGDLS, CDR2 YYNGEE. CDR3 length equals 15 residues. The V segment lost 3 bases and the J segment 4 bases; nucleotides outside the gene matches: 4. CDR3 DNA: TGTGCCAGCAGCGGATGGACTAGCGGGAGTTACGAGCAGTACTTC. This codes for CASSGWTSGSYEQYF.

The chain couples TRBV2 to TRBJ1-5, with D uncertain. Germline CDR1 reads SNHLY; CDR2 reads FYNNEI. Trimming pared 2 bases from V and 0 bases from J, leaving 5 bases between. The CDR3 runs 14 residues. CDR3 protein: CASSEQVSNQPQHF. CDR3 coding DNA: TGTGCCAGCAGTGAACAGGTTAGCAATCAGCCCCAGCATTTT.

V is TRBV5-1 and J is TRBJ1-1, with D possibly matching TRBD1 (5 bases). Germline V gene data show CDR1 as SGHRS and CDR2 as YFSETQ. Trimming removed 0 bases from V and 7 bases from J, with 13 bases in between. The CDR3 consists of 14 residues. In DNA, the CDR3 is TGCGCCAGCAGCTTGGTGGAAGGGGCGAGTGAAGCTTTCTTT. The encoded protein is CASSLVEGASEAFF.

The chain links TRBV11-1 to TRBJ2-1; no clear D. The germline V gene has CDR1 SGHAT and CDR2 FQDESV (reference sequence). This CDR3 is built from 13 residues. Trimming stripped 0 bases from V and 7 bases from J, with 7 bases between. This chain's CDR3 is CASSLAGRNEQFF. The CDR3 coding sequence is TGTGCCAGCAGCTTAGCGGGCCGGAATGAGCAGTTCTTC.

The chain joins TRBV6-5 to TRBJ2-5; possibly TRBD2 for D (7 bases). The V end lost 2 bases, the J end lost 4 bases, and 14 bases lay between the germline ends. The CDR3 is made up of 15 amino acids. Per the germline V gene, CDR1 is MNHEY and CDR2 is SVGAGI. CDR3 residues: CASSYGGGGRETQYF. CDR3 in DNA: TGTGCCAGCAGTTACGGGGGAGGGGGGCGAGAGACCCAGTACTTC.